The 9 T cell receptor beta chains listed next were all sequenced from one sample in a study of beta chain features in type 1 diabetes. Reverse transcribing all isolated RNA meant expressed TCRB transcripts were sequenced. The data were produced by immunoSEQ multiplex PCR, yet TCRdb's version contains in-frame clones alone and is incomplete. The sample includes roughly 700,000 clones, about an eighth of them seen just once. These receptors have no identified antigens. Study-level results: TCRB CDR3s from Type 1 diabetes patients were moderately but significantly shorter in all four CD4+ subsets.

Sequencing was carried out using naive CD4+ T cells from blood. Receptor source: a young man with type 1 diabetes.

The rearrangement uses TRBV5-1 and TRBJ2-7, with 10 bases matching TRBD1. CDR3 length: 15 amino acids. Germline assignment: CDR1 SGHRS and CDR2 YFSETQ. The ends lost 2 bases at V and 2 bases at J; junction bases unmatched: 4. The CDR3 loop reads CASSLGQGGAYEQYF. The CDR3 region has the DNA TGCGCCAGCAGCTTAGGACAGGGGGGAGCCTACGAGCAGTACTTC.

The CDR3 sequence: CASRDVNTEAFF. As DNA, the CDR3 is TGTGCCAGCAGGGACGTGAACACTGAAGCTTTCTTT. The chain is built from TRBV7-9 and TRBJ1-1, with D unclear. Germline CDR1 reads SEHNR; CDR2 reads FQNEAQ (reference sequence). The CDR3 length is 12 residues. V lost 6 bases and J lost 0, with 5 bases in between. The whole variable domain, filled in from reference TRBV7-9 and TRBJ1-1, reads DTGVSQNPRHKITKRGQNVTFRCDPISEHNRLYWYRQTLGQGPEFLTYFQNEAQLEKSRLLSDRFSAERPKGSFSTLEIQRTEQGDSAMYLCASRDVNTEAFFGQGTRLTVV.

CDR3 loop: CAWSRTHTYGYTF. The CDR3 DNA is TGTGCCTGGAGTCGAACCCACACCTATGGCTACACCTTC. The gene calls are TRBV30 and TRBJ1-2; D remains unclear. In germline, CDR1 is GTSNPN, CDR2 SVGIG (reference sequence). The V and J ends lost 2 bases and 4 bases respectively, with 11 bases between them. CDR3 size: 13 residues.

The rearrangement uses TRBV6-5 and TRBJ1-2; unclear D gene. V lost 6 bases to trimming and J lost 4 bases, with 12 bases between them. The CDR3 length is 13 residues. CDR1 is MNHEY and CDR2 is SVGAGI in the germline V gene. CDR3 coding DNA: TGTGCCAGCAGGCCCGAGGGTTCCTATGGCTACACCTTC. Translation: CASRPEGSYGYTF.

The chain uses TRBV29-1 and TRBJ1-1, with 7 bases aligning to TRBD1. The CDR3 runs to 17 residues. Germline V gene data show CDR1 as SQVTM and CDR2 as ANQGSEA. Trimming removed 1 base from V and 10 bases from J; junction bases left unmatched: 21. The CDR3 spells CSVEVSGGVWVRRGAFF. In DNA form, the CDR3 reads TGCAGCGTTGAAGTTTCAGGGGGAGTTTGGGTTCGCCGGGGAGCTTTCTTT.

A few counts support this clone. The V and J genes are TRBV28 and TRBJ2-7; weak D call: TRBD1 (6 bases). The CDR3 covers 15 residues. With 5 bases removed from V and 3 bases from J, the gap between germline ends came to 17 bases. Germline values: CDR1 MDHEN, CDR2 SYDVKM. The CDR3 loop reads CASSPSYPTGYEQYF. In DNA form, the CDR3 reads TGTGCCAGCAGTCCCTCGTACCCGACAGGCTACGAGCAGTACTTC.

On this clone itself: Within the sample, other DNA sequences also encode this same CDR3. The chain couples TRBV15 to TRBJ2-5; unclear D gene. The germline CDR1 and CDR2 sequences are LNHNV and YYDKDF (reference sequence). The CDR3 length is 14 residues. Trimming removed 0 bases from V and 1 base from J, with 6 bases in between. The CDR3 DNA sequence: TGTGCCACCAGCAGAGATCGCTCCCAAGAGACCCAGTACTTC. Its translation is CATSRDRSQETQYF. The entire variable domain, with the rest obtained from reference TRBV15 and TRBJ2-5, is as follows: DAMVIQNPRYQVTQFGKPVTLSCSQTLNHNVMYWYQQKSSQAPKLLFHYYDKDFNNEADTPDNFQSRRPNTSFCFLDIRSPGLGDTAMYLCATSRDRSQETQYFGPGTRLLVL.

The chain links TRBV30 to TRBJ2-7, with unresolved D. This CDR3 contains 11 residues. Germline CDR1 GTSNPN, CDR2 SVGIG (reference sequence). V was clipped by 0 bases and J by 12 bases, with 12 bases between them. The CDR3 DNA reads as TGTGCCTGGAGTGTCTCTGACACCTCGTACTTC. As protein: CAWSVSDTSYF.

The rearrangement joins TRBV4-1 to TRBJ1-4; no clear D. The CDR3 has 17 amino acids. Germline values: CDR1 MGHRA, CDR2 YSYEKL. V lost 1 base and J lost 1, with 13 bases in between. CDR3 nucleotide sequence: TGCGCCAGCAGCCAAGGCAATCGGTTAGAAACTAATGAAAAACTGTTTTTT. This codes for CASSQGNRLETNEKLFF.